One sample yielded the 18 T cell receptor beta chains listed below, sequenced in a study of T cells in women clearing cervical HPV infection. Libraries were prepared by immunoSEQ multiplex PCR; TCRdb keeps only in-frame clonotypes and omits some of them. In all, the sample yields tens of thousands of clones. The material sequenced was blood buffy coat. These receptors came from a woman aged 18-70 years with a cervical HPV16 infection that either progressed to CIN3+ or cleared (not recorded which).

Concerning this clone itself: The DNA ends 3 residues before the CDR3 does, and the rest of the CDR3 is filled in from the germline J gene. This chain joins TRBV5-6 and TRBJ2-4; 13 nucleotides match TRBD2. CDR1 and CDR2 (germline): SGHDT, YYEEEE. The CDR3 has 14 residues. CDR3 region: CASSLGLAGASQYF. Partial CDR3 DNA: TGTGCCAGCAGCTTAGGACTAGCGGGGGCCAGT. The full variable domain, in which reference TRBV5-6 and TRBJ2-4 provide the parts outside the CDR3, is DAGVTQSPTHLIKTRGQQVTLRCSPKSGHDTVSWYQQALGQGPQFIFQYYEEEERQRGNFPDRFSGHQFPNYSSELNVNALLLGDSALYLCASSLGLAGASQYFGAGTRLSVL.

About this clone itself: The DNA ends 3 residues before the CDR3 does, and the rest of the CDR3 is filled in from the germline J gene. The chain couples TRBV7-9 to TRBJ1-2; 10 nucleotides align to TRBD1. V was clipped by 6 bases and J by 3 bases; unmatched bases: 7. The CDR3 is made up of 15 amino acids. From germline, CDR1 is SEHNR and CDR2 FQNEAQ (reference sequence). CDR3 in amino acids: CASSSRQGAYYGYTF. Incomplete CDR3 DNA: TGTGCCAGCAGTTCAAGACAGGGGGCTTACTATGGC.

Worth noting for this clone: The CDR3 extends 3 residues past the end of the read, so its final part is completed from the germline J gene. The gene calls are TRBV19 and TRBJ2-7; 9 bases are shared with TRBD1. Germline CDR1 LNHDA, CDR2 SQIVND (reference sequence). J was trimmed by 1 base and V by 5 bases; bases with no gene match: 6. This CDR3 comprises 15 residues. Incomplete CDR3 DNA: TGTGCCAGTAGTTTACCGGGACAGGGTTCCTACGAG. It specifies CASSLPGQGSYE. The CDR3, in full, reads CASSLPGQGSYEQYF.

As for this clone: The read ends 3 residues before the CDR3 terminus; that terminus is restored from the germline J gene. V and J are TRBV3-1 (or the pseudogene TRBV3-2) and TRBJ2-7; 14 nucleotides align to TRBD2. The CDR3 contains 18 residues. CDR1 is LGHDT and CDR2 is YNNKEL in the germline V gene (reference sequence). Losses at the gene ends were 1 base for V and 3 bases for J; bases not matched to a gene: 8. Incomplete CDR3 DNA: TGTGCCAGCAGCCAAGGATCGGGACTAGCGGGGGAATACTACGAG. Protein: CASSQGSGLAGEYYE. The full CDR3 protein reads CASSQGSGLAGEYYEQYF.

Of note for this clone: Mismatch with germline at one junction end may stem from a read error. The CDR3 extends 3 residues past the end of the read, so its final part is completed from the germline J gene. The rearrangement links TRBV2 to TRBJ2-2; TRBD2 matches at 11 bases. There are 12 residues in the CDR3. Germline assignment: CDR1 SNHLY and CDR2 FYNNEI. The CDR3 DNA, read in part, is TGTGCCAGCAGTGTCCTAGCGGGGGGG. Its protein product is CASSVLAGG. The CDR3 in its entirety is CASSVLAGGLFF.

Concerning this clone itself: The sequence runs out 3 residues before the end of the CDR3; the remainder is reconstructed from the germline J gene. This sequence joins TRBV6-4 and TRBJ1-2; 11 bases align to TRBD1. Germline values: CDR1 MRHNA, CDR2 SNTAGT. This CDR3 spans 13 amino acids. The trim removed 5 bases at V and 5 bases at J, leaving 1 base unmatched. CDR3: CASSRDRGYGYTF. The DNA read from the CDR3 is TGTGCCAGCAGTCGGGACAGGGGGTATGGC.

As to this clone: The CDR3 end falls 3 residues outside the read, so it is completed with the germline J gene. V is TRBV18 and J is TRBJ2-1, with D tentatively TRBD1 (5 bases). The CDR3 is 14 amino acids. The germline V gene encodes CDR1 KGHSH and CDR2 LQKENI. Trimming took 1 base from V and 6 from J, leaving 10 bases between them. CDR3 DNA, as far as it was read: TGTGCCAGCTCACCACTGGACAATCTCAATGAG. This sequence encodes CASSPLDNLNE. The CDR3 in its entirety is CASSPLDNLNEQFF.

With regard to this clone: The CDR3 end falls 3 residues outside the read, so it is completed with the germline J gene. This chain connects TRBV2 to TRBJ2-1; a possible D gene is TRBD2 (6 bases). CDR3 size: 14 residues. Germline CDR1 reads SNHLY; CDR2 reads FYNNEI. V lost 4 bases and J 7 bases, leaving 14 bases between the germline ends. The CDR3 DNA, read in part, is TGTGCCAGCAGTGGACTAGTTTTTCGAAATGAG. Protein sequence: CASSGLVFRNE. The whole CDR3 region reads CASSGLVFRNEQFF.

Comments on this clone: Sequencing ends 3 residues short of the CDR3 end; the germline J gene provides the rest. V and J are TRBV10-3 and TRBJ2-3, with D perhaps TRBD1 (5 bases). This CDR3 has 13 amino acids. Germline assignment: CDR1 ENHRY and CDR2 SYGVKD. V gave up 4 bases and J gave up 2 bases, with 7 bases separating them. The covered CDR3 bases are TGTGCCATCAGTGGGGGCATCACAGATACG. This sequence encodes CAISGGITDT. The CDR3 as a whole reads CAISGGITDTQYF.

Concerning this clone: The read gets to within 3 residues of the CDR3 end, and the germline J gene fills in the rest. The V and J genes are TRBV19 and TRBJ2-3; 14 positions agree with TRBD2. The CDR3 contains 15 residues. Germline V gene lookup returns CDR1 LNHDA and CDR2 SQIVND (reference sequence). V lost 4 bases to trimming and J lost 7 bases; unmatched junction nucleotides: 4. The covered CDR3 bases are TGTGCCAGTAGTACTGGGACTAGCGGGGGTAATACG. This gives the protein CASSTGTSGGNT. The full-length CDR3 reads as CASSTGTSGGNTQYF.

To note about this clone: The read terminates 3 residues ahead of where the CDR3 ends, so the germline J gene completes it. The chain uses TRBV29-1 and TRBJ2-7, with TRBD1 matching over 9 bases. The V gene end was trimmed by 7 bases and the J gene end by 4 bases; junction bases not matched to a gene: 5. Germline V gene data show CDR1 as SQVTM and CDR2 as ANQGSEA. This CDR3 region has 12 residues. The CDR3 region is CSGGTGFYEQYF. The sequenced part of the CDR3 DNA is TGCAGCGGGGGGACAGGGTTTTACGAG.

A remark on this clone: The read is 3 residues too short to cover the CDR3 end, so that end is filled in from the germline J gene. The rearrangement joins TRBV5-6 to TRBJ1-5; 8 bases align to TRBD1. This CDR3 is 15 amino acids long. Germline CDR1 is SGHDT and CDR2 is YYEEEE. Trimming at V came to 4 bases and at J to 3 bases, leaving 6 bases not matched to a gene. The CDR3 sequence is CASSAWTGPNQPQHF. CDR3 DNA (partial): TGTGCCAGCAGCGCCTGGACAGGGCCCAATCAGCCC.

For this clone: The read ends 3 residues shy of where the CDR3 ends; the end is completed using the germline J gene. The gene calls are TRBV7-6 and TRBJ2-4; 7 bases align to TRBD1. Germline CDR1 is SGHVS and CDR2 is FNYEAQ. CDR3 length equals 15 residues. This CDR3 is CASSLGRQGRSGQYF. The sequenced part of the CDR3 DNA is TGTGCCAGCAGCTTAGGAAGACAGGGCCGGTCTGGT. The full variable domain, with the rest looked up from reference TRBV7-6 and TRBJ2-4, is GAGVSQSPRYKVTKRGQDVALRCDPISGHVSLYWYRQALGQGPEFLTYFNYEAQQDKSGLPNDRFSAERPEGSISTLTIQRTEQRDSAMYRCASSLGRQGRSGQYFGAGTRLSVL.

A word on this clone: The read ends 3 residues early relative to the CDR3; the germline J gene fills the gap. The V gene is TRBV7-9, the J gene TRBJ2-3; 11 bases map to TRBD2. The CDR3 has 14 amino acids. The germline gives CDR1 SEHNR, CDR2 FQNEAQ (reference sequence). The sequenced part of the CDR3 DNA is TGTGCCAGCAGCCGTAGCGGGGGGGGAGAGACG. Residues: CASSRSGGGET. The full CDR3 sequence reads CASSRSGGGETQYF.

On this clone: Read coverage stops 3 residues before the CDR3 terminus; the germline J gene supplies the remainder. The chain recombines TRBV12-3 or TRBV12-4 with TRBJ2-6; weak D call: TRBD2 (5 bases). The CDR3 covers 15 residues. V was clipped by 0 bases and J by 2 bases, with 5 bases between them. The CDR3 here is CASSLARAGANVLTF. The sequenced CDR3 bases are TGTGCCAGCAGTTTAGCGCGGGCTGGGGCCAACGTC.

Details on this clone: Read data end 3 residues before the CDR3 end; the end is taken from the germline J gene. V and J are TRBV7-9 and TRBJ2-4, with D perhaps matching TRBD2 (6 bases). This CDR3 spans 12 amino acids. CDR1 and CDR2 (germline): SEHNR, FQNEAQ (reference sequence). CDR3 DNA, as far as it was read: TGTGCCAGCAGCTTGGAGGGGCAGAGT. This sequence encodes CASSLEGQS. The whole CDR3 sequence reads CASSLEGQSQYF.

Notes on this clone: The CDR3 goes on 3 residues after the read ends, and that part is filled in from the germline J gene. The chain is built from TRBV18 and TRBJ1-2; D may be TRBD1 (5 bases). Germline V lookup: CDR1 KGHSH, CDR2 LQKENI. The CDR3 loop spans 15 amino acids. V gave up 3 bases and J gave up 3 bases, with 14 bases separating them. Incomplete CDR3 DNA: TGTGCCAGCTCACCTTCGACAGTAGAGCACTATGGC. This sequence encodes CASSPSTVEHYG. The full-length CDR3 reads as CASSPSTVEHYGYTF.

To note about this clone: Read sequence stops 3 residues before the CDR3 end, and the germline J gene provides the missing end. The rearrangement joins TRBV7-2 to TRBJ1-1; TRBD1 matches 7 bases. Germline CDR1 reads SGHTA; CDR2 reads FQGNSA. Losses at the gene ends were 7 bases for V and 4 bases for J; bases not matched to a gene: 6. This CDR3 has 13 amino acids. The CDR3 bases that were read are TGTGCCAGCACCATAGGACAGGCCACTGAA. Translated, it gives CASTIGQATE. The CDR3 as a whole reads CASTIGQATEAFF. The full variable domain, completed using reference TRBV7-2 and TRBJ1-1, is GAGVSQSPSNKVTEKGKDVELRCDPISGHTALYWYRQSLGQGLEFLIYFQGNSAPDKSGLPSDRFSAERTGGSVSTLTIQRTQQEDSAVYLCASTIGQATEAFFGQGTRLTVV.